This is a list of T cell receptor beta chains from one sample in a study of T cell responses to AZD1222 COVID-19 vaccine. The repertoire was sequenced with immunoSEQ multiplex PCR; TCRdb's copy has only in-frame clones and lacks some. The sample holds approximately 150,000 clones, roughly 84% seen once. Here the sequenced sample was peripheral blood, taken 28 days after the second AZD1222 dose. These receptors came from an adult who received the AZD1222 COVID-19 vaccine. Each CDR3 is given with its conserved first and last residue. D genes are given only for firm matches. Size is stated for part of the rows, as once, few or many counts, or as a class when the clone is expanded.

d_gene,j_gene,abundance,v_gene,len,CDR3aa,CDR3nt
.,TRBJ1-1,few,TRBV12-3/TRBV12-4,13,CASSPHTNTEAFF,TGTGCCAGCAGTCCTCATACGAACACTGAAGCTTTCTTT
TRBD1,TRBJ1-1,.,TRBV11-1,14,CASSAGQGHTEAFF,TGTGCCAGCAGCGCCGGACAGGGCCACACTGAAGCTTTCTTT
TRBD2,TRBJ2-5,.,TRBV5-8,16,CASSPRLAGYQETQYF,TGTGCCAGCAGCCCAAGACTAGCGGGCTACCAAGAGACCCAGTACTTC
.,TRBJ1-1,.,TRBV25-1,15,CASSDEQGIHTEAFF,TGTGCCAGCAGTGACGAACAGGGTATCCACACTGAAGCTTTCTTT
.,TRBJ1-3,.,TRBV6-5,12,CASMSSGNTIYF,TGTGCCAGCATGAGCTCTGGAAACACCATATATTTT
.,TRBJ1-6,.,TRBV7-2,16,CASSSTAAGNGSPLHF,TGTGCCAGCAGCTCAACGGCGGCGGGGAACGGATCACCCCTCCACTTT
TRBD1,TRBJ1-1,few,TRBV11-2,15,CASSAEGQGYTEAFF,TGTGCCAGCAGCGCGGAGGGACAGGGCTACACTGAAGCTTTCTTT
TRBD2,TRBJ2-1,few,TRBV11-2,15,CASSLGSGTSGEQFF,TGTGCCAGCAGCTTAGGGAGCGGGACCAGCGGTGAGCAGTTCTTC
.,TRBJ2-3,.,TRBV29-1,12,CSVGDGTDTQYF,TGCAGCGTTGGGGACGGCACAGATACGCAGTATTTT
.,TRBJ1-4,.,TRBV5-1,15,CASSIAGTSGEKLFF,TGCGCCAGCAGCATAGCCGGGACATCTGGTGAAAAACTGTTTTTT
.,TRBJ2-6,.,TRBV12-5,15,CASGSLGSGANVLTF,TGTGCTAGTGGTTCGTTAGGTTCAGGGGCCAACGTCCTGACTTTC
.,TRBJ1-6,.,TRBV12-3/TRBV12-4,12,CASSLGFPPLHF,TGTGCCAGCAGTTTAGGATTTCCTCCCCTCCACTTT
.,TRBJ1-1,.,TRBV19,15,CATDPGLRGNTEAFF,TGTGCCACCGATCCGGGACTTAGGGGAAACACTGAAGCTTTCTTT
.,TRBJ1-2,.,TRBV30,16,CAWSPDMGQGRGGYTF,TGTGCCTGGAGCCCAGATATGGGGCAGGGGAGAGGTGGCTACACCTTC
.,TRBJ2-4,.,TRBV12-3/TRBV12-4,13,CASSLRGGDIQYF,TGTGCCAGCAGTTTAAGAGGAGGGGACATTCAGTACTTC
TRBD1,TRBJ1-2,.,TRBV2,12,CAIRTGVYGYTF,TGTGCCATTCGGACAGGCGTCTATGGCTACACCTTC
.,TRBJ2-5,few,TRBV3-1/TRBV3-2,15,CASSQSAGREETQYF,TGTGCCAGCAGCCAATCCGCGGGCCGGGAAGAGACCCAGTACTTC
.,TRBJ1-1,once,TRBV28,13,CASSPAFNTEAFF,TGTGCCAGCAGCCCCGCCTTTAACACTGAAGCTTTCTTT
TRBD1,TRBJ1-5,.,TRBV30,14,CAWRATGGGQPQHF,TGTGCCTGGAGAGCAACAGGGGGCGGTCAGCCCCAGCATTTT
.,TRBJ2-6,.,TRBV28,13,CASTLGGANVLTF,TGTGCCAGCACCCTTGGGGGGGCCAACGTCCTGACTTTC
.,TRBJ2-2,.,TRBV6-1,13,CASSEWEAGELFF,TGTGCCAGCAGTGAATGGGAAGCCGGGGAGCTGTTTTTT
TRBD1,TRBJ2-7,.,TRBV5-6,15,CASSSGTGGSYEQYF,TGTGCCAGCAGCTCAGGGACAGGGGGGTCCTACGAGCAGTACTTC
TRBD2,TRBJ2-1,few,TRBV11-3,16,CASSSIGAGAYNEQFF,TGTGCCAGCAGCTCCATCGGGGCGGGGGCCTACAATGAGCAGTTCTTC
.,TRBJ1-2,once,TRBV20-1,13,CSASIADYYGYTF,TGCAGTGCTAGTATCGCAGACTACTATGGCTACACCTTC
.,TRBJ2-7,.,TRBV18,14,CASSSTLGSYEQYF,TGTGCCAGCTCGTCCACTCTGGGGTCCTACGAGCAGTACTTC
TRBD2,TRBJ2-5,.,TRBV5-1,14,CASSSGTRGETQYF,TGCGCCAGCAGCTCGGGGACTAGGGGGGAGACCCAGTACTTC
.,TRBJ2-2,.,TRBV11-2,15,CASSLTGTVTGELFF,TGTGCCAGCAGCCTAACCGGGACTGTTACCGGGGAGCTGTTTTTT
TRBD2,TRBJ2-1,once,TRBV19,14,CASRFLAGGNEQFF,TGTGCCAGTAGGTTTCTAGCGGGAGGAAATGAGCAGTTCTTC
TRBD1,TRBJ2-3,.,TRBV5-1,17,CASSRRTGATVTDTQYF,TGCGCCAGCAGCCGCCGGACAGGGGCCACCGTCACAGATACGCAGTATTTT
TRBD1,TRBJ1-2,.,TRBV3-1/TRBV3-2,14,CASRPRGLYYGYTF,TGTGCCAGCAGGCCCAGGGGGCTGTACTATGGCTACACCTTC
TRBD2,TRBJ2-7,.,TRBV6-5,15,CASSRRTSGRVEQYF,TGTGCCAGCAGCCGTCGGACTAGCGGGAGAGTCGAGCAGTACTTC
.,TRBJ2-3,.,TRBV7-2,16,CASSLDAWSGEETQYF,TGTGCCAGCAGCTTAGATGCCTGGTCGGGAGAAGAAACGCAGTATTTT
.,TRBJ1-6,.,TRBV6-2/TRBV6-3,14,CASSQGVSLSPLHF,TGTGCCAGCAGCCAGGGCGTCAGCCTTTCACCCCTCCACTTT
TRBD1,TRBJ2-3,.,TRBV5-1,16,CASSLGQGLSVDTQYF,TGCGCCAGCAGCTTGGGACAGGGTTTGAGTGTAGATACGCAGTATTTT
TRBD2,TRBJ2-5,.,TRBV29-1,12,CSASTSSETQYF,TGCAGCGCTTCGACTAGCAGTGAGACCCAGTACTTC
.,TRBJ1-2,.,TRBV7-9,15,CASSLARGERDGYTF,TGTGCCAGCAGCTTAGCCCGAGGGGAAAGAGATGGCTACACCTTC
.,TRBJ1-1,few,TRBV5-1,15,CASSWRGGENTEAFF,TGCGCCAGCAGCTGGCGCGGAGGGGAGAACACTGAAGCTTTCTTT
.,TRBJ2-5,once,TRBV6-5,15,CASSYGGRGWETQYF,TGTGCCAGCAGTTACGGGGGCAGGGGTTGGGAGACCCAGTACTTC
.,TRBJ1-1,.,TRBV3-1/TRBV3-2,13,CASSQVRASEAFF,TGTGCCAGCAGCCAAGTAAGGGCTTCTGAAGCTTTCTTT
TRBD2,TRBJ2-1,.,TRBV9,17,CASSPAVLAGGYNEQFF,TGTGCCAGCAGCCCAGCCGTCCTAGCGGGAGGTTACAATGAGCAGTTCTTC
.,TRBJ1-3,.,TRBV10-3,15,CAIKAPASGGNTIYF,TGTGCCATCAAAGCCCCGGCCTCCGGTGGAAACACCATATATTTT
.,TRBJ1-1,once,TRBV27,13,CASSLKAGTEAFF,TGTGCCAGCAGTTTAAAAGCAGGCACTGAAGCTTTCTTT
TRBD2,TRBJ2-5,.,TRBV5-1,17,CASSFDLSGATLETQYF,TGCGCCAGCAGCTTCGACCTTAGCGGGGCTACTTTAGAGACCCAGTACTTC
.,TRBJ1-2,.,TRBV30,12,CAHSPPLYGYTF,TGTGCCCACTCACCGCCACTCTATGGCTACACCTTC